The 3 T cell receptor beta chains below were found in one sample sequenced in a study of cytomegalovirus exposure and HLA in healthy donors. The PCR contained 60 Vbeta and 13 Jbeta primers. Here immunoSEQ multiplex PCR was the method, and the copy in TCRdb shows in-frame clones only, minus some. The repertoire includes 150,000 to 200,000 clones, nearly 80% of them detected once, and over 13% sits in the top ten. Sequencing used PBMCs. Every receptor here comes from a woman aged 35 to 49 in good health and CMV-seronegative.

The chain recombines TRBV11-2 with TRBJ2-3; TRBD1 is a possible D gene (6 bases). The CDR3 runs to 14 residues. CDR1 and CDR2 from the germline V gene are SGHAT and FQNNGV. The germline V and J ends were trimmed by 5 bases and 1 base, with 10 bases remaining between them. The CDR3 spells CASSDTGRTDTQYF. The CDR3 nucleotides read TGTGCCAGCAGCGATACAGGGCGCACAGATACGCAGTATTTT.

Here the CDR3 DNA reads TGTGCCAGCAGCCAAGATCCAGGGTCGGGCGGGGAGCTGTTTTTT. Protein sequence: CASSQDPGSGGELFF. The V gene is TRBV14, the J gene TRBJ2-2; maybe TRBD1 (5 bases). Looked up from germline, CDR1 is SGHDN and CDR2 is FVKESK. CDR3 length: 15 residues. Trimming removed 0 bases at V and 7 bases at J, with 12 bases between. Full variable domain (remainder filled in from reference TRBV14 and TRBJ2-2): EAGVTQFPSHSVIEKGQTVTLRCDPISGHDNLYWYRRVMGKEIKFLLHFVKESKQDESGMPNNRFLAERTGGTYSTLKVQPAELEDSGVYFCASSQDPGSGGELFFGEGSRLTVL.

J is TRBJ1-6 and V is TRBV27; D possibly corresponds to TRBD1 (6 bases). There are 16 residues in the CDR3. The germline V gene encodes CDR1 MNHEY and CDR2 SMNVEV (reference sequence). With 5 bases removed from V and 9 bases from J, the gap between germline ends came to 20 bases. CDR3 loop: CASSPSRRGALSPLHF. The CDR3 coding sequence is TGTGCCAGCAGTCCCTCGCGCCGGGGGGCGCTTTCACCCCTCCACTTT.